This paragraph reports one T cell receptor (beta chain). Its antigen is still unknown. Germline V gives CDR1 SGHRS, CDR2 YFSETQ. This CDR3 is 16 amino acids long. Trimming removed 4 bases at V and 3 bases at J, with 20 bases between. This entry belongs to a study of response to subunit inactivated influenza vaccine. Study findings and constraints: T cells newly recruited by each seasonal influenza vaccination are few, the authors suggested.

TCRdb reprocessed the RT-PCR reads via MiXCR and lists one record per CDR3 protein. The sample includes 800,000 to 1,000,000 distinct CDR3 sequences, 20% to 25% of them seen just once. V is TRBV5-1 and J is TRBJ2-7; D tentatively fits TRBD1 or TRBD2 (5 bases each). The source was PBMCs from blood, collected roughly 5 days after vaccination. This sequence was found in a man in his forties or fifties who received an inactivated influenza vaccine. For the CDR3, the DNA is TGCGCCAGCAGCCAAGGATGGGGGAAGTTAAACTACGAGCAGTACTTC. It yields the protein CASSQGWGKLNYEQYF.